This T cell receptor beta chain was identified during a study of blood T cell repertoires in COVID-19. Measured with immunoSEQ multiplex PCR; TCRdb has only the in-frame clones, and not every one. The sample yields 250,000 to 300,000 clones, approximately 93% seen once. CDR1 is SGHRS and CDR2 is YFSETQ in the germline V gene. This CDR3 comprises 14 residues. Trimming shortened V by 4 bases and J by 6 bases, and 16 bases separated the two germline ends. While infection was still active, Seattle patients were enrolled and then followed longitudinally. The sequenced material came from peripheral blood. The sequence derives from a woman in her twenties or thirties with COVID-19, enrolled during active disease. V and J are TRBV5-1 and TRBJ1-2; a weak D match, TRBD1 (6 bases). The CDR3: CASSRTGSSDGYTF. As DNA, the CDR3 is TGCGCCAGCAGCCGTACAGGGTCGAGTGATGGCTACACCTTC.